Below, 9 T cell receptor beta chains from the same sample are listed, as sequenced in a study of T-cell reconstitution after alpha-beta-depleted transplantation in children. Preparation of the TCRbeta library was carried out with unique molecular identifiers. TCRdb reprocessed the PCR reads via MiXCR and lists one record per CDR3 protein. The table includes just over 950,000 distinct CDR3 sequences, about 31% detected once. The specimen was PBMCs, mostly from graft donor cells, collected 360 days after TCRalphabeta/CD19-depleted stem cell transplant. The receptors were sampled from a boy less than two years old who had a stem cell transplant for SCID, so the T cells may come from the graft donor.

This clonotype was detected only once. The chain links TRBV7-2 to TRBJ1-2; tentatively, D is TRBD1 (6 bases). V gave up 3 bases and J gave up 5 bases, with 16 bases separating them. Looked up from germline, CDR1 is SGHTA and CDR2 is FQGNSA. The CDR3 covers 15 residues. The CDR3, as DNA: TGTGCCAGCAGCTTGGGACACGGCGGGATGTATGGCTACACCTTC. Translation gives CASSLGHGGMYGYTF.

This clonotype has a handful of counts. The chain links TRBV18 to TRBJ2-3; 7 bases are a match to TRBD1. The CDR3 loop spans 15 amino acids. V was pared by 3 bases and J by 5 bases, with 8 bases of the junction left unmatched. From germline, CDR1 is KGHSH and CDR2 LQKENI. The CDR3 DNA reads TGTGCCAGCTCACCCCAAGACCGACAGGGAGATACGCAGTATTTT. Protein sequence: CASSPQDRQGDTQYF.

In this sample, this clonotype turned up many times. The rearrangement uses TRBV7-9 and TRBJ1-1; 7 bases map to TRBD1. In germline, CDR1 is SEHNR, CDR2 FQNEAQ (reference sequence). The CDR3 spans 15 residues. With V trimmed by 3 bases and J by 5 bases, 9 bases remained unmatched. In nucleotides, the CDR3 is TGTGCCAGCAGCTTCGGGTGGGGCAGGGGGACTGAAGCTTTCTTT. This sequence encodes CASSFGWGRGTEAFF. The entire variable domain, with the rest obtained from reference TRBV7-9 and TRBJ1-1, is as follows: DTGVSQNPRHKITKRGQNVTFRCDPISEHNRLYWYRQTLGQGPEFLTYFQNEAQLEKSRLLSDRFSAERPKGSFSTLEIQRTEQGDSAMYLCASSFGWGRGTEAFFGQGTRLTVV.

V gene TRBV12-3 or TRBV12-4 combines with J gene TRBJ1-1; 10 bases are a match to TRBD1. Trimming took 6 bases from V and 11 from J; bases not matched to a gene: 6. The CDR3 covers 12 residues. CDR3 in DNA: TGTGCCAGCAGACGCCGGGACAGGGGTGCTTTCTTT. As protein: CASRRRDRGAFF.

This clonotype has more than one count but fewer than ten. The CDR3 coding sequence is TGCGCCAGCAGCGGGACACTTACAGATACGCAGTATTTT. Translated, it gives CASSGTLTDTQYF. The chain uses TRBV5-1 and TRBJ2-3, with D perhaps TRBD1 (6 bases). Trimming removed 4 bases at V and 3 bases at J, with 9 bases between. The CDR3 runs to 13 residues. In germline, CDR1 is SGHRS, CDR2 YFSETQ.

This clonotype has only a few counts. The CDR3 nucleotides read TGCGCCAGCAGCCCGGAGGGAACAGGGATCTATGGCTACACCTTC. It specifies CASSPEGTGIYGYTF. This chain connects TRBV4-1 to TRBJ1-2, with D maybe TRBD1 (6 bases). The CDR3 length is 15 residues. Germline CDR1 MGHRA, CDR2 YSYEKL. V gave up 4 bases and J gave up 4 bases, with 16 bases separating them.

There are a few counts of this clonotype. V and J are TRBV7-9 and TRBJ2-5; D uncertain. V lost 3 bases and J lost 5, with 13 bases in between. The germline V gene has CDR1 SEHNR and CDR2 FQNEAQ (reference sequence). The CDR3 is 14 residues long. CDR3 protein: CASSFGVFRETQYF. CDR3 DNA sequence: TGTGCCAGCAGCTTCGGAGTCTTTCGGGAGACCCAGTACTTC.

The chain couples TRBV27 to TRBJ2-3; the match to TRBD2 covers 13 bases. The germline gives CDR1 MNHEY, CDR2 SMNVEV (reference sequence). Trimming at V came to 5 bases and at J to 4 bases, leaving 6 bases not matched to a gene. The CDR3 extends over 16 amino acids. CDR3 nucleotides: TGTGCCAGCAGTCCCCAACTAGCGGGGGGGCCAGATACGCAGTATTTT. Translated: CASSPQLAGGPDTQYF.

This clonotype was found a few times. This chain links TRBV11-2 with TRBJ2-3; no reliable D call. Germline assignment: CDR1 SGHAT and CDR2 FQNNGV. This CDR3 spans 17 amino acids. V was trimmed by 1 base and J by 1 base, leaving 15 bases between them. CDR3 residues: CASSLGVRRGGTDTQYF. The CDR3 DNA reads as TGTGCCAGCAGCTTAGGGGTCCGGCGTGGGGGCACAGATACGCAGTATTTT.